What follows describes a single TCR beta chain. Repertoires were generated with immunoSEQ multiplex PCR, while TCRdb's copy carries only in-frame clones and drops some. The top ten clones hold about 24% of a sample with about 680,000 clones, about 92% of them seen once. V was cut by 0 bases and J by 1 base, with 5 bases left in between. CDR1 and CDR2 from the germline V gene are SGHKS and YYEKEE (reference sequence). This CDR3 spans 13 amino acids. Terminally differentiated effector memory CD45RA+ cells were excluded from the naive CD8 cells, which were CD45RO-negative and positively selected for CCR7. This sample is part of a study of shared clonotypes between healthy human individuals.

J is TRBJ2-7 and V is TRBV5-5, with D unresolved. This receptor was obtained from a man aged 25-45 years in good health. The sequenced material came from naive CD8+ T cells sorted from blood. CDR3 region: CASSLDRSYEQYF. As DNA, the CDR3 is TGTGCCAGCAGCTTGGATCGGTCCTACGAGCAGTACTTC.